The entry that follows covers one T cell receptor beta chain sequence. Sequencing was performed with immunoSEQ multiplex PCR; in TCRdb, only in-frame clones are kept and a portion is missing. The data show 150,000 to 200,000 clones, with roughly 84% seen just once and 2.8% held by the top ten. V was cut by 1 base and J by 8 bases, with 11 bases left in between. The CDR3 is 13 residues long. The germline V gene encodes CDR1 LGHNA and CDR2 YNFKEQ. The sample comes from a study of cytomegalovirus exposure and HLA in healthy donors. The receptor comes from a woman between 18 and 29 years old in good health and CMV-seropositive. The rearrangement links TRBV4-2 to TRBJ1-2; D unresolved. Specimen: PBMCs. CDR3 DNA: TGTGCCAGCAGCCAAGTCCAAAAGGAGGGCTACACCTTC. Translated, it gives CASSQVQKEGYTF.